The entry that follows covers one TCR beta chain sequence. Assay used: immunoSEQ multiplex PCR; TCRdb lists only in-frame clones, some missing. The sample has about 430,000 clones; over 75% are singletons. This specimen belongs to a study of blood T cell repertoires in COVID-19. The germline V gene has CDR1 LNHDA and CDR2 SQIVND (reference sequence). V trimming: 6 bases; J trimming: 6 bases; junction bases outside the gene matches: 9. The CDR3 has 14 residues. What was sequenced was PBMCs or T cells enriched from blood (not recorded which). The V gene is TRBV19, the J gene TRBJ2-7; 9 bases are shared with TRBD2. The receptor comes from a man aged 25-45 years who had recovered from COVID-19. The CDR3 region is CASREVAGAFEQYF. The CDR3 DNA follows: TGTGCCAGTAGGGAAGTAGCGGGAGCTTTCGAGCAGTACTTC.